This T cell receptor beta chain was captured in a study of beta chain features in type 1 diabetes. For the study at large: Healthy donors and patients showed comparable age, gender and cell yields. Overall study results and limits: Type 1 diabetes patients had TCRB CDR3s that were shorter (moderately but significantly so) in all four CD4+ subsets. Whatever favoring of shorter templates PCR might show would apply equally to patients and controls.

Every isolated RNA sample was fully reverse transcribed, so sequencing captured expressed TCRB transcripts. TCRdb keeps only in-frame clones here, not all; method: immunoSEQ multiplex PCR. The data show fewer than 200,000 clones, around a tenth seen once. Trimming shortened V by 5 bases and J by 0 bases, and 12 bases separated the two germline ends. The CDR3 length is 15 residues. CDR1 and CDR2 (germline): SGHTA, FQGTGA. This clone was detected a few times. The antigen remains unidentified. The sequenced sample consisted of central memory CD4+ T cells from blood. The rearrangement links TRBV7-3 to TRBJ2-3; tentatively, D is TRBD2 (6 bases). The clonotype was recovered from a man aged 25 to 40 with type 1 diabetes. The CDR3 loop reads CASSVLGGSTDTQYF. CDR3 sequence (DNA): TGTGCCAGCAGCGTACTTGGGGGGAGCACAGATACGCAGTATTTT.